This passage covers 19 T cell receptor beta chains from one sample sequenced in a study of blood T cell repertoires in COVID-19. Data came from immunoSEQ multiplex PCR; TCRdb stores just in-frame clones and leaves some out. The table lists fewer than 300,000 clones, 90% of them singletons. The specimen sequenced was PBMCs or T cells enriched from blood (not recorded which). These receptors were collected from a woman aged 30 to 39 who had recovered from COVID-19.

The V and J genes are TRBV5-6 and TRBJ2-7, with 7 nucleotides matching TRBD2. Losses at the gene ends were 4 bases for V and 4 bases for J; bases not matched to a gene: 14. CDR3 length equals 16 residues. The germline CDR1 and CDR2 sequences are SGHDT and YYEEEE. The CDR3 coding sequence is TGTGCCAGCAGCCTCCCGATTGGTACTAGCGAATACGAGCAGTACTTC. The encoded protein is CASSLPIGTSEYEQYF. Full variable domain (rest looked up from reference TRBV5-6 and TRBJ2-7): DAGVTQSPTHLIKTRGQQVTLRCSPKSGHDTVSWYQQALGQGPQFIFQYYEEEERQRGNFPDRFSGHQFPNYSSELNVNALLLGDSALYLCASSLPIGTSEYEQYFGPGTRLTVT.

The chain carries TRBV5-6 and TRBJ1-4; D might be TRBD1 (6 bases). The CDR3 is 18 residues long. Germline CDR1 is SGHDT and CDR2 is YYEEEE. V lost 4 bases, J lost 1 base, and 20 bases lay in between. The CDR3 nucleotides read TGTGCCAGCAGCCATCAGGGGCGCGGGTTTAGAACTAATGAAAAACTGTTTTTT. It yields the protein CASSHQGRGFRTNEKLFF.

This clone was counted between two and nine times. The rearrangement uses TRBV10-1 and TRBJ2-2, with a tentative D call TRBD2 (5 bases). The germline V gene has CDR1 WNHNN and CDR2 SYGVQD (reference sequence). The CDR3 length is 13 residues. V was pared by 8 bases and J by 3 bases, with 10 bases between. CDR3 nucleotide sequence: TGCGCCAGCGGGCTGCGGGACACCGGGGAGCTGTTTTTT. It encodes CASGLRDTGELFF.

Only a few counts were recorded for this clone. The chain combines TRBV6-2 or TRBV6-3 with TRBJ2-5, with 10 bases lining up with TRBD1. This CDR3 spans 16 amino acids. The germline V gene has CDR1 MNHEY and CDR2 SVGEGT. Trimming at V came to 5 bases and at J to 3 bases, leaving 9 bases not matched to a gene. The chain's CDR3 is CASSRFIGQGEETQYF. CDR3 sequence (DNA): TGTGCCAGCAGTCGTTTCATCGGACAGGGGGAAGAGACCCAGTACTTC.

The chain combines TRBV18 with TRBJ2-1; TRBD1 aligns across 10 bases. The CDR3 contains 16 residues. The V and J ends lost 4 bases and 8 bases, in that order; junction bases with no gene match: 11. CDR1 and CDR2 (germline): KGHSH, LQKENI. The CDR3 loop is CASSRPGTGVGDEQFF. CDR3 DNA: TGTGCCAGCTCACGACCCGGGACAGGGGTAGGGGATGAGCAGTTCTTC.

The chain couples TRBV3-1 (or the pseudogene TRBV3-2) to TRBJ1-1; D gene unclear. The ends were cut back, 8 bases at V and 3 bases at J, with 7 bases in the middle. From germline, CDR1 is LGHDT and CDR2 YNNKEL (reference sequence). The CDR3 is 11 residues long. CDR3 protein: CASGTDTEAFF. DNA of the CDR3: TGTGCCAGCGGAACAGACACTGAAGCTTTCTTT.

J is TRBJ2-7 and V is TRBV5-4; 9 nucleotides align to TRBD1. Trimming took 4 bases from V and 2 from J; bases not matched to a gene: 7. This CDR3 has 15 amino acids. CDR1 is SGHNT, CDR2 YYREEE, per germline (reference sequence). In nucleotides, the CDR3 is TGTGCCAGCAGCCCCGACAGGGGGACTACCTACGAGCAGTACTTC. Translated: CASSPDRGTTYEQYF.

This chain connects TRBV5-4 to TRBJ2-7; 10 bases are shared with TRBD2. Losses at the gene ends were 2 bases for V and 2 bases for J; bases not matched to a gene: 4. This CDR3 is built from 15 residues. Germline V gene sequence: CDR1 SGHNT, CDR2 YYREEE (reference sequence). CDR3 DNA: TGTGCCAGCAGCTTAGCGGGAGGGCCAGCCTACGAGCAGTACTTC. Amino acids: CASSLAGGPAYEQYF.

The chain employs TRBV27 and TRBJ2-7; unclear D gene. Trimming removed 2 bases at V and 0 bases at J, with 11 bases between. CDR3 length: 15 amino acids. Germline lookup yields CDR1 MNHEY and CDR2 SMNVEV (reference sequence). Written as DNA, the CDR3 is TGTGCCAGCAGTTTAGATGGGCTAAACTCCTACGAGCAGTACTTC. This encodes CASSLDGLNSYEQYF.

The rearrangement uses TRBV19 and TRBJ2-2; TRBD1 matches 8 bases. The V gene end was trimmed by 4 bases and the J gene end by 5 bases; junction bases not matched to a gene: 3. The CDR3 has 14 residues. In germline, CDR1 is LNHDA, CDR2 SQIVND (reference sequence). Written as DNA, the CDR3 is TGTGCCAGTAGTACCGGGACAGGTACCGGGGAGCTGTTTTTT. Encoded protein: CASSTGTGTGELFF.

This chain links TRBV27 with TRBJ2-1, with D possibly being TRBD2 (5 bases). V was clipped by 1 base and J by 4 bases, with 14 bases between them. The CDR3 has 16 residues. Per germline, CDR1 MNHEY and CDR2 SMNVEV (reference sequence). CDR3 loop: CASSLYPLAEYNEQFF. In DNA form, the CDR3 reads TGTGCCAGCAGTTTATATCCGCTAGCTGAATACAATGAGCAGTTCTTC.

This chain links TRBV7-2 with TRBJ2-6; D is uncertain. Germline values: CDR1 SGHTA, CDR2 FQGNSA. The CDR3 has 16 residues. The V and J ends lost 0 bases and 0 bases respectively, with 6 bases between them. CDR3 in amino acids: CASSLAPLSGANVLTF. CDR3 sequence (DNA): TGTGCCAGCAGCTTAGCCCCCCTCTCTGGGGCCAACGTCCTGACTTTC.

This sequence joins TRBV6-1 and TRBJ1-3; TRBD1 matches 11 bases. Germline V gene lookup returns CDR1 MNHNS and CDR2 SASEGT. CDR3 length: 17 residues. After removal of 3 bases from V and 1 base from J, the junction contained 5 bases not matched to a gene. CDR3 nucleotides: TGTGCCAGCAGTGACCCGGGACAGGGGGAATCTGGAAACACCATATATTTT. It yields the protein CASSDPGQGESGNTIYF.

The chain has TRBV9 and TRBJ2-3; maybe TRBD2 (7 bases). CDR3 length equals 15 residues. The germline gives CDR1 SGDLS, CDR2 YYNGEE. Trimming took off 2 bases at V and 2 bases at J, with 12 bases between the two ends. CDR3 in amino acids: CASSVGGADTDTQYF. In DNA, the CDR3 is TGTGCCAGCAGCGTGGGGGGGGCGGACACAGATACGCAGTATTTT.

V gene TRBV10-3 combines with J gene TRBJ1-2, with 9 bases aligning to TRBD1. Germline CDR1 ENHRY, CDR2 SYGVKD. Losses at the gene ends were 11 bases for V and 6 bases for J; bases not matched to a gene: 13. The CDR3 is made up of 14 amino acids. CDR3 in DNA: TGTGCCGTAACGCCGGGACAGGGCATCCATGGCTACACCTTC. It codes for CAVTPGQGIHGYTF.

The genes are TRBV28 and TRBJ2-7; 14 bases fit TRBD2. Germline V CDR1 and CDR2: MDHEN, SYDVKM. J gave up 6 bases and V 5 bases, and 12 bases lay outside the gene matches. The CDR3 runs to 17 residues. The CDR3 protein is CASSPGLAGVGPSEQYF. CDR3 nucleotide sequence: TGTGCCAGCAGTCCGGGACTAGCGGGAGTGGGCCCTAGCGAGCAGTACTTC.

The genes are TRBV21-1 and TRBJ2-7; the D call TRBD2 from the table was never checked on the DNA. TRBV21-1 is a recognized pseudogene. This CDR3 has 16 residues. As DNA, the CDR3 is TGTGCCAGCAGCAAAGTGGCGACTAGCGAAAGCTACGAGCAGTACTTC. This translates into CASSKVATSESYEQYF.

This clone came up once. The chain recombines TRBV5-8 with TRBJ2-2, with TRBD1 matching 7 bases. CDR1 is SGHTS and CDR2 is YDEGEE in the germline V gene. J lost 4 bases, V lost 0 bases, and 6 bases had no gene match. CDR3 length equals 16 residues. CDR3 amino acids: CASSLVGQSRTGELFF. The CDR3 DNA follows: TGTGCCAGCAGCTTGGTGGGACAGTCGCGCACCGGGGAGCTGTTTTTT.

The J gene is TRBJ1-1, the V gene TRBV11-1; TRBD1 aligns across 11 bases. The V and J ends lost 5 bases and 5 bases, in that order; junction bases with no gene match: 7. Germline CDR1 and CDR2: SGHAT and FQDESV (reference sequence). CDR3 length equals 15 residues. As DNA, the CDR3 is TGTGCCAGCAGCAAACCGGACAGGGGGCGGACTGAAGCTTTCTTT. Amino acid sequence: CASSKPDRGRTEAFF.